This TCR beta chain stems from a study of blood T cell repertoires in COVID-19. Germline V gives CDR1 MNHEY, CDR2 SVGAGI. This CDR3 comprises 14 residues. V lost 6 bases to trimming and J lost 8 bases; unmatched junction nucleotides: 5. The repertoire was sequenced with immunoSEQ multiplex PCR; TCRdb's copy has only in-frame clones and lacks some. The sample shows about 100,000 clones, 75% to 90% of them seen only once. This chain uses TRBV6-5 with TRBJ2-1; TRBD1 matches at 12 bases. The sample was peripheral blood. The clonotype originates from a man between 45 and 60 years old with acute or convalescent COVID-19. CDR3 amino acids: CASSPGQGADEQFF. The CDR3 DNA is TGTGCCAGCAGCCCGGGACAGGGGGCAGATGAGCAGTTCTTC.